This entry concerns a single T cell receptor beta chain. A read error may account for a junction end that differs from germline. The sample is drawn from a study of cytomegalovirus exposure and HLA in healthy donors. The CDR3 covers 14 residues. In germline, CDR1 is SSHAT, CDR2 FNYEAQ (reference sequence). The PCR ran on 60 Vbeta and 13 Jbeta primers. Using immunoSEQ multiplex PCR, the repertoire was profiled, and TCRdb retains in-frame clones only, with some absent. The sample yields about 170,000 clones, around 68% seen once. Sequenced material: PBMCs. This sequence was found in a man aged 40-49 years in good health and CMV-seronegative. The rearrangement links TRBV7-7 to TRBJ2-5; 7 bases agree with TRBD2. CDR3 sequence (DNA): TGTGCTAGCAGCGCGGGGGTGAATAGGGAGACCCAGTACTTC. Amino acids: CASSAGVNRETQYF.